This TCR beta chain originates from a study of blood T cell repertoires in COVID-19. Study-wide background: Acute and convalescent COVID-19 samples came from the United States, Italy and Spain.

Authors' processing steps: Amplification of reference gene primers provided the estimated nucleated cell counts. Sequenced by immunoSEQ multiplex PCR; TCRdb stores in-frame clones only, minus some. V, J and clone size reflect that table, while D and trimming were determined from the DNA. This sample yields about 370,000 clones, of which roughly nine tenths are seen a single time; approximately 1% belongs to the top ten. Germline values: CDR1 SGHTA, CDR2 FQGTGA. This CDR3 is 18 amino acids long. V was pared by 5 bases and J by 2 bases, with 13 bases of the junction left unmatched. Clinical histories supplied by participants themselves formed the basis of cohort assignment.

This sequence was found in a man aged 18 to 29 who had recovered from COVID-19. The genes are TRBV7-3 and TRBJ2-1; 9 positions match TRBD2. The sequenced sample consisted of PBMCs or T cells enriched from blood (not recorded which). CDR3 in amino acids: CASSPLAGANYAYNEQFF. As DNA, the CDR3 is TGTGCCAGCAGCCCCTTAGCGGGGGCTAATTATGCCTACAATGAGCAGTTCTTC.